The 11 T cell receptor beta chains listed next were all sequenced from one sample in a study of T cell repertoires in cytomegalovirus infection. These receptors are not linked to any known antigen. TCRdb re-analysed the reads in MiXCR, keeping a single row per CDR3 protein. The table shows around 300,000 distinct CDR3 sequences, with roughly 25% occurring only once. The material was cultured PBMCs, obtained from culture after CMV antigen stimulation. The receptors here all came from a human donor in good health (CMV status not recorded). Some clones in this sample may be carry-over from other donors' samples.

This clonotype was observed many times. The chain employs TRBV7-2 and TRBJ1-6; perhaps TRBD1 as D (5 bases). The CDR3 spans 16 residues. Germline values: CDR1 SGHTA, CDR2 FQGNSA. Trimming removed 1 base at V and 6 bases at J, with 13 bases between. CDR3 sequence (DNA): TGTGCCAGCAGCTTAGGGGCGGGGGACGGTAATTCACCCCTCCACTTT. It specifies CASSLGAGDGNSPLHF.

This clonotype was found many times. The chain combines TRBV11-3 with TRBJ2-1; D possibly corresponds to TRBD2 (6 bases). From germline, CDR1 is SGHNT and CDR2 YENEEA. V lost 0 bases, J lost 0 bases, and 15 bases lay in between. There are 18 residues in the CDR3. CDR3 sequence: CASSLDHGGSSSYNEQFF. Here the CDR3 DNA reads TGTGCCAGCAGCTTAGACCATGGGGGGAGTAGCTCCTACAATGAGCAGTTCTTC.

The chain links TRBV7-9 to TRBJ1-2, with no clear D. CDR1 is SEHNR, CDR2 FQNEAQ, per germline (reference sequence). V lost 3 bases, J lost 7 bases, and 21 bases lay in between. CDR3 size: 16 residues. The CDR3 DNA is TGTGCCAGCAGCTTCGGTTCTGGGCTCTATAAACGTGGCTACACCTTC. Translation: CASSFGSGLYKRGYTF.

This clonotype was seen a handful of times. The chain uses TRBV7-6 and TRBJ2-7; possible D gene TRBD1, 6 bases. Germline CDR1 SGHVS, CDR2 FNYEAQ. The CDR3 totals 15 residues. Trimming cost V 0 bases and J 5 bases, with 14 bases left between them. The CDR3: CASSLARGRGNEQYF. DNA of the CDR3: TGTGCCAGCAGCTTAGCGAGGGGGAGAGGCAACGAGCAGTACTTC.

V is TRBV10-3 and J is TRBJ1-1; D ambiguous. CDR3 size: 13 residues. Germline V gene sequence: CDR1 ENHRY, CDR2 SYGVKD. V was shortened by 3 bases and J by 5 bases, with 10 bases between the two germline ends. The CDR3 DNA follows: TGTGCCATCAGTGACAGTCTGACAACTGAAGCTTTCTTT. Amino acid sequence: CAISDSLTTEAFF.

The gene calls are TRBV29-1 and TRBJ2-6; weak D call: TRBD1 (5 bases). Germline loops: CDR1 SQVTM, CDR2 ANQGSEA. Trimming left V 7 bases short and J 0 bases short, with 22 bases between. The CDR3 covers 18 residues. CDR3 sequence reads: CSALRRKGFGSGANVLTF. The CDR3 nucleotides read TGCAGCGCCCTAAGGAGAAAGGGGTTTGGCTCTGGGGCCAACGTCCTGACTTTC.

This clonotype was seen a few times. CDR3 sequence: CASSPWDNTPQHF. CDR3 sequence (DNA): TGTGCCAGTAGTCCATGGGACAATACACCCCAGCATTTT. The chain combines TRBV19 with TRBJ1-5; D is possibly TRBD1 (6 bases). Germline CDR1 LNHDA, CDR2 SQIVND (reference sequence). The CDR3 has 13 residues. V lost 5 bases and J 10 bases, leaving 15 bases between the germline ends.

There are a few counts of this clonotype. This chain connects TRBV4-2 to TRBJ2-2, with a weak D call TRBD1 (5 bases). Trimming cost V 0 bases and J 2 bases, with 10 bases left between them. The V gene's germline CDR1 is LGHNA and CDR2 YNFKEQ. The CDR3 spans 16 residues. The CDR3 DNA reads TGTGCCAGCAGCCAAGAACAGGCACTCAACACCGGGGAGCTGTTTTTT. Protein product: CASSQEQALNTGELFF.

This clonotype has ten or more counts. This chain links TRBV7-2 with TRBJ2-7; 8 positions agree with TRBD1. The junction had 10 bases not matched to a gene; V was cut back by 1 base and J by 2 bases. The CDR3 sequence is 17 residues long. Germline V CDR1 and CDR2: SGHTA, FQGNSA. The CDR3 spells CASSLVLDRVSAYEQYF. The CDR3 nucleotides read TGTGCCAGCAGCTTAGTCTTGGACAGGGTATCGGCCTACGAGCAGTACTTC.

This clonotype was recorded a few times. The J gene is TRBJ2-5, the V gene TRBV7-2, with a possible D match to TRBD2 (5 bases). Per germline, CDR1 SGHTA and CDR2 FQGNSA. The CDR3 extends over 16 amino acids. Trimming stripped 2 bases from V and 4 bases from J, with 17 bases between. CDR3 nucleotide sequence: TGTGCCAGCAGCTTAAGCTCGAGCAGGAGCGGAGAGACCCAGTACTTC. It yields the protein CASSLSSSRSGETQYF.

This clonotype was counted at least ten times. This sequence joins TRBV7-2 and TRBJ1-4; 7 bases are shared with TRBD1. The trim removed 2 bases at V and 5 bases at J, leaving 8 bases unmatched. CDR1 and CDR2 (germline): SGHTA, FQGNSA. The CDR3 is 16 amino acids. The CDR3 here is CASSLILDRLNEKLFF. CDR3 DNA: TGTGCCAGCAGCTTAATCCTGGACAGGCTAAATGAAAAACTGTTTTTT.